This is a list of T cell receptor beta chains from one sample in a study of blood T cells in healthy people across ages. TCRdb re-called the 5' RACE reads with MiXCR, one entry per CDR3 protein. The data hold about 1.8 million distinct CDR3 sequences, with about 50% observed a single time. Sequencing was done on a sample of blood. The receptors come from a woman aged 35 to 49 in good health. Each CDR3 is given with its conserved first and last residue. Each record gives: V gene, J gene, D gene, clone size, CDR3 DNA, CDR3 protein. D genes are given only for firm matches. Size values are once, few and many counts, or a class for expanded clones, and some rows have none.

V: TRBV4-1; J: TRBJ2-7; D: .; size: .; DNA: TGCGCCAGCAGCCCGGACGCGACACGACACAATGAGCAGTACTTC; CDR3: CASSPDATRHNEQYF
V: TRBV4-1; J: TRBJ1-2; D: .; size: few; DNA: TGCGCCAGCAGCCAAGGACAGTATGGCTACACCTTC; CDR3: CASSQGQYGYTF
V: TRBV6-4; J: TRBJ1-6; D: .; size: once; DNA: TGTGCCAGCAGTGACGGGAATAATTCACCCCTCCACTTT; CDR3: CASSDGNNSPLHF
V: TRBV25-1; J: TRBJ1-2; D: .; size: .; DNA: TGTGCCAGCAGTGACTTAGAAGGACAGTTTTCAAACTATGGCTACACCTTC; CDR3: CASSDLEGQFSNYGYTF
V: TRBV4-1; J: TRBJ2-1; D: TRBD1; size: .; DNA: TGCGCCAGCAGCCAAGTTCCTCCGGGACAGGGTCCGTTCTTC; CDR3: CASSQVPPGQGPFF
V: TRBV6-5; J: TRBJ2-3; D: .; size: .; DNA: TGTGCCAGCAGTTACACGACTAGTCCGAACACAGATACGCAGTATTTT; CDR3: CASSYTTSPNTDTQYF
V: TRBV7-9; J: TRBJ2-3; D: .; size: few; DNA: TGTGCCAGCAGCTTATCCTCCCAGGATACGCAGTATTTT; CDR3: CASSLSSQDTQYF
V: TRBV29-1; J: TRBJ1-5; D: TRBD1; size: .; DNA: TGCAGCGTTTCCTCGGACAGGTGGGGTCAGCCCCAGCATTTT; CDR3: CSVSSDRWGQPQHF
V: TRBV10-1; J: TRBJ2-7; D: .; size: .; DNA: TGCGCCAGCAGTGCCGGGACCTTGGGGCTACACGAGCAGTACTTC; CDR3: CASSAGTLGLHEQYF
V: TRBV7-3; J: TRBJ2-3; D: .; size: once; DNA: TGTGCCAGCAGCTCTGAGAACACAGATACGCAGTATTTT; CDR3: CASSSENTDTQYF
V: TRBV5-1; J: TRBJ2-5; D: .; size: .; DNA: TGCGCCAGCAGAGATCGGCCCCAAGGAGAGACCCAGTACTTC; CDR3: CASRDRPQGETQYF
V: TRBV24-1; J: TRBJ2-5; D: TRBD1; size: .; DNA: TGTGCCACCAGTGATTGGGGACAGGGGGCTAGTGAGACCCAGTACTTC; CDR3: CATSDWGQGASETQYF
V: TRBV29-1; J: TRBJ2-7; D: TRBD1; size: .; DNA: TGCAGCATACGGACAGGGGGCTTCTACGAGCAGTACTTC; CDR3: CSIRTGGFYEQYF
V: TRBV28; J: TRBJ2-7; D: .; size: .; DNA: TGTGCCAGCAGTATTACAGGGATCACCTACGAGCAGTACTTC; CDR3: CASSITGITYEQYF
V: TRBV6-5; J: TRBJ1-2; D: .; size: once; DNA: TGTGCCAGCAGTCACCGGACAGCTGTGCATGACTATGGCTACACCTTC; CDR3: CASSHRTAVHDYGYTF